This TCR beta chain was found in a study of control samples from healthy donors and cancer patients. TCRdb's table, derived via immunoSEQ multiplex PCR, lists solely in-frame clones and lacks some. The data hold tens of thousands of clones, with around 92% observed a single time. This clone has a single count. The CDR3 sequence is 15 residues long. V shed 1 base and J shed 4 bases, with 11 bases lying between them. Germline CDR1 is SGHVS and CDR2 is FQNEAQ. The TCR sequence derives from a man aged 50-59 years in good health. The J gene is TRBJ1-5, the V gene TRBV7-8; perhaps TRBD1 as D (6 bases). Specimen: blood. The chain's CDR3 is CASSLEGVGNQPQHF. CDR3 coding DNA: TGTGCCAGCAGCTTAGAGGGGGTAGGGAATCAGCCCCAGCATTTT.